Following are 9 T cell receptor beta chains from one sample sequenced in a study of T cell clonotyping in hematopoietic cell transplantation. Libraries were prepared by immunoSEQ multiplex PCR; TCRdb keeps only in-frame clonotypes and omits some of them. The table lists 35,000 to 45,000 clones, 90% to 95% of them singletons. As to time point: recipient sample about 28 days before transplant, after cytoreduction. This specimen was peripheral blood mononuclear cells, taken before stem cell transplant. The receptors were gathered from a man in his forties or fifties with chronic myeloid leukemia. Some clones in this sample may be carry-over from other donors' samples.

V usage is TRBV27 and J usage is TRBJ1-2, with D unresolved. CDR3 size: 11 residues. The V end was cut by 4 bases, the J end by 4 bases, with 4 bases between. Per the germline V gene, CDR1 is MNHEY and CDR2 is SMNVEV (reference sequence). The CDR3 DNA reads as TGTGCCAGCAGTTCTGGCTATGGCTACACCTTC. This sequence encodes CASSSGYGYTF.

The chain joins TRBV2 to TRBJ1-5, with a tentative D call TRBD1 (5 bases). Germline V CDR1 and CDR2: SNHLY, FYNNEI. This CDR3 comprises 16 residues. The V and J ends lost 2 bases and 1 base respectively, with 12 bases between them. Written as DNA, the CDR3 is TGTGCCAGCAGTGAACAGGGAGGGCGAAGCAATCAGCCCCAGCATTTT. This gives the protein CASSEQGGRSNQPQHF.

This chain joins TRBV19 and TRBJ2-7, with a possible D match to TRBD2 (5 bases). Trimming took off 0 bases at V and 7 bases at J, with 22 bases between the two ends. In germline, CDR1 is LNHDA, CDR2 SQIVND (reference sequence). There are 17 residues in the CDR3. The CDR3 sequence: CASSIDIKAGGRREQYF. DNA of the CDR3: TGTGCCAGTAGTATAGATATTAAGGCCGGAGGAAGACGGGAGCAGTACTTC. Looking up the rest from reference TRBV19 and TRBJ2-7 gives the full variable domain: DGGITQSPKYLFRKEGQNVTLSCEQNLNHDAMYWYRQDPGQGLRLIYYSQIVNDFQKGDIAEGYSVSREKKESFPLTVTSAQKNPTAFYLCASSIDIKAGGRREQYFGPGTRLTVT.

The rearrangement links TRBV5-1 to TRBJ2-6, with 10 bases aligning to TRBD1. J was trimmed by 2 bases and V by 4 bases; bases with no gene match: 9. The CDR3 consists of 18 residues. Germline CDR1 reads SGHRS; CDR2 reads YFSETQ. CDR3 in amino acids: CASSDGGTGAAGANVLTF. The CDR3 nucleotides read TGCGCCAGCAGCGATGGCGGGACAGGGGCTGCTGGGGCCAACGTCCTGACTTTC.

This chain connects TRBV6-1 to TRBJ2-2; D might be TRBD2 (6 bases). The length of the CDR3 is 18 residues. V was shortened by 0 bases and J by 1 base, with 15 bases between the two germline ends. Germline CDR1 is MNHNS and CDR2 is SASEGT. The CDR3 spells CASSEAPLTGLNTGELFF. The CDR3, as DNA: TGTGCCAGCAGTGAAGCTCCCCTAACGGGACTGAACACCGGGGAGCTGTTTTTT.

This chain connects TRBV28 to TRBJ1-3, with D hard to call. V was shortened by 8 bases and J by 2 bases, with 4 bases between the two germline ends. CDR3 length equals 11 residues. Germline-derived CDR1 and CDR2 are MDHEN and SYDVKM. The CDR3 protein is CASVAGNTIYF. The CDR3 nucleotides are TGTGCCAGCGTAGCTGGAAACACCATATATTTT.

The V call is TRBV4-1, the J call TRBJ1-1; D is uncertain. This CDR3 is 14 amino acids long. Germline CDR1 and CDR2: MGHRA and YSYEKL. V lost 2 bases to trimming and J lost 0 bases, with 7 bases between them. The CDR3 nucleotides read TGCGCCAGCAGCCAACTCGGTGTGAACACTGAAGCTTTCTTT. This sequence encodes CASSQLGVNTEAFF.

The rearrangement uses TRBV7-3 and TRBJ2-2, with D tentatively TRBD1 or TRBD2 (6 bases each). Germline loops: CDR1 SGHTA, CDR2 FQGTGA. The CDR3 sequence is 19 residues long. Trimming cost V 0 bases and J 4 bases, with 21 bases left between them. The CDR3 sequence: CASSLTGQRGLGGTGELFF. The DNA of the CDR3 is TGTGCCAGCAGCTTAACGGGACAAAGGGGATTGGGGGGCACCGGGGAGCTGTTTTTT.

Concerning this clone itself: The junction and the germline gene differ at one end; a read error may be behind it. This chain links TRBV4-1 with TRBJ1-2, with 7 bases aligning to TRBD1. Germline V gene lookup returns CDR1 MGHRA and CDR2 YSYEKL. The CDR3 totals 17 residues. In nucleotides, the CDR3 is TGCGCCAGCAGCCAACCTGAGAGGGGGCAGATCAACTCTGGCTACACCTTC. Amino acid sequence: CASSQPERGQINSGYTF.